The T cell receptor beta chain described here comes from a study of blood T cell repertoires in COVID-19. Study-level information: Sources were T cells, B-cell-depleted T cells, or PBMCs; the material itself was cDNA or gDNA.

Those enrolled in Seattle joined during active infection and were followed longitudinally afterward. This clone appeared a single time. TCRdb keeps only in-frame clones here, not all; method: immunoSEQ multiplex PCR. The profile shows about 360,000 clones, around nine tenths of them singletons. The sequence was collected from an older woman with COVID-19, enrolled during active disease. The sequenced sample was peripheral blood.

CDR3 coding DNA: TGTGCCAGCAGCCCCTCCCGTGGAAACACCATATATTTT. This translates into CASSPSRGNTIYF. This rearrangement joins TRBV3-1 (or the pseudogene TRBV3-2) to TRBJ1-3; D is undetermined. The V end lost 4 bases, the J end lost 3 bases, and 7 bases lay between the germline ends. The CDR3 length is 13 residues. CDR1 and CDR2 (germline): LGHDT, YNNKEL (reference sequence).